This T cell receptor (beta chain) is from a study of human T cells and chemical hapten exposure. Whole-study results and caveats: The number of TCRs above 1 in 1000 frequency did not change after DPC sensitization.

CDR1 and CDR2 from the germline V gene are SQVTM and ANQGSEA. After removal of 8 bases from V and 4 bases from J, the junction contained 6 bases not matched to a gene. The CDR3 is made up of 12 amino acids. The sample's time point: pre-sensitization, week 0. The treatment denotes: therapeutic diphenylcyclopropenone sensitization with weekly scalp DPC. Whole blood that had not been fractionated was the source of extracted total RNA. TCRdb re-called the RACE reads with MiXCR, one entry per CDR3 protein. The repertoire holds fewer than 45,000 distinct CDR3 sequences, with about 12% as singletons. This clonotype was counted at least ten times. The target antigen is unknown.

Material: whole blood, obtained in connection with sensitization to the hapten diphenylcyclopropenone (DPC). The gene calls are TRBV29-1 and TRBJ2-7; 9 bases match TRBD1. This receptor was obtained from a woman aged 40 to 49 with alopecia areata. Some clones in this sample may be carry-over from other donors' samples. The CDR3 loop reads CSFSGQGYEQYF. The DNA for the CDR3 is TGCAGCTTCTCGGGACAGGGATACGAGCAGTACTTC.